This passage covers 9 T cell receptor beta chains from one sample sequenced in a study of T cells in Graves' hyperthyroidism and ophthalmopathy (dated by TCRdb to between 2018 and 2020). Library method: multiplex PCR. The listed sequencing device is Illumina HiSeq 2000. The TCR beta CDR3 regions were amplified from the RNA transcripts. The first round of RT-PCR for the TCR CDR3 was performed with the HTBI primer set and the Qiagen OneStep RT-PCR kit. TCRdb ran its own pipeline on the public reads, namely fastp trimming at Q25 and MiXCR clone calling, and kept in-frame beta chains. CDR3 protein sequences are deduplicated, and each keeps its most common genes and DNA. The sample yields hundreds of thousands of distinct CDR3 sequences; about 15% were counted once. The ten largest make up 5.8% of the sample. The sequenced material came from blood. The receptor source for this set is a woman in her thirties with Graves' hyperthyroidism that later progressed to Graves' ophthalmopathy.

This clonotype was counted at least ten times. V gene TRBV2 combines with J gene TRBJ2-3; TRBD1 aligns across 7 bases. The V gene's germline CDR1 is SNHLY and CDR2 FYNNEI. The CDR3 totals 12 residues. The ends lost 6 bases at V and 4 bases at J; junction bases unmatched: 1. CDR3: CASSTGADTQYF. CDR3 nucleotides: TGTGCCAGCAGCACAGGGGCAGATACGCAGTATTTT.

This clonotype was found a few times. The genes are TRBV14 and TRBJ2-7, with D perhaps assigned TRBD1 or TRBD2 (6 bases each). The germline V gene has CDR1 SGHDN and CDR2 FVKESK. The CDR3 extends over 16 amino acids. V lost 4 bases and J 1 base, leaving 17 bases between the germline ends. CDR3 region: CASSRKVGAGSYEQYF. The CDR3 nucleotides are TGTGCCAGCAGCCGCAAGGTGGGGGCGGGGTCCTACGAGCAGTACTTC. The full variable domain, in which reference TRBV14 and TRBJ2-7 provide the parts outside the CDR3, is EAGVTQFPSHSVIEKGQTVTLRCDPISGHDNLYWYRRVMGKEIKFLLHFVKESKQDESGMPNNRFLAERTGGTYSTLKVQPAELEDSGVYFCASSRKVGAGSYEQYFGPGTRLTVT.

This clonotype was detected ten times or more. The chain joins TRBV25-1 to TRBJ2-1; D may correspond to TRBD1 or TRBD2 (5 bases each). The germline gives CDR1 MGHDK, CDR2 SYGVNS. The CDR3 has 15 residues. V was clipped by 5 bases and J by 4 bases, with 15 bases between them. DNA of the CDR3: TGTGCCAGCAGTTCCACGGGACGGCTGTACAATGAGCAGTTCTTC. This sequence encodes CASSSTGRLYNEQFF.

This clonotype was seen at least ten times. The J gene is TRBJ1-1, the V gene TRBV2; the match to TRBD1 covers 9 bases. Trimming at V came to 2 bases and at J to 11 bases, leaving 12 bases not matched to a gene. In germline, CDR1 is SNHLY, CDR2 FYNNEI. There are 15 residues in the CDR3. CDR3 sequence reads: CASSEWDRVQGTAFF. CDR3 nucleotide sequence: TGTGCCAGCAGTGAATGGGACAGGGTCCAGGGTACGGCTTTCTTT.

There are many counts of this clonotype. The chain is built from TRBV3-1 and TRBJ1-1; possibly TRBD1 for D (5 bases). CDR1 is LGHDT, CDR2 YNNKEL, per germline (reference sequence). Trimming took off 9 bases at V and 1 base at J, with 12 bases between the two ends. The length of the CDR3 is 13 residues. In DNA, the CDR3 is TGTGCCAGTAGTCAGGGACGGAACACTGAAGCTTTCTTT. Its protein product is CASSQGRNTEAFF. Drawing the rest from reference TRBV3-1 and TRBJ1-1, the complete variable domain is DTAVSQTPKYLVTQMGNDKSIKCEQNLGHDTMYWYKQDSKKFLKIMFSYNNKELIINETVPNRFSPKSPDKAHLNLHINSLELGDSAVYFCASSQGRNTEAFFGQGTRLTVV.

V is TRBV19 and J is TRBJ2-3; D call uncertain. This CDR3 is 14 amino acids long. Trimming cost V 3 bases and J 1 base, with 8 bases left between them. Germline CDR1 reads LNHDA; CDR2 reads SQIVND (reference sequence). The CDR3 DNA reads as TGTGCCAGTAGTATGTCGTGGGGCACAGATACGCAGTATTTT. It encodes CASSMSWGTDTQYF. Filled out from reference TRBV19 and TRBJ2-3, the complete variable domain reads DGGITQSPKYLFRKEGQNVTLSCEQNLNHDAMYWYRQDPGQGLRLIYYSQIVNDFQKGDIAEGYSVSREKKESFPLTVTSAQKNPTAFYLCASSMSWGTDTQYFGPGTRLTVL.

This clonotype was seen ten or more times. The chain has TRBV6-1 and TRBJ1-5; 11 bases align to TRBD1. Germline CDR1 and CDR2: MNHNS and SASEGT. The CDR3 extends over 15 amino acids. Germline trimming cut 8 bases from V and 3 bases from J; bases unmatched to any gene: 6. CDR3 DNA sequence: TGTGCCAGCGGTGGACAGGGGGCCAACAATCAGCCCCAGCATTTT. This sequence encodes CASGGQGANNQPQHF.

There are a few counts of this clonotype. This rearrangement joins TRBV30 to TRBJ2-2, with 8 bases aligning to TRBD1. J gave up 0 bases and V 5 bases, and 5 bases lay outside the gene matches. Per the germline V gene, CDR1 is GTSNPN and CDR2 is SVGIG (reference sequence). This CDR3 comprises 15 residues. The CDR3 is CAWVGQGPNTGELFF. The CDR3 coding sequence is TGTGCCTGGGTAGGACAGGGACCGAACACCGGGGAGCTGTTTTTT.

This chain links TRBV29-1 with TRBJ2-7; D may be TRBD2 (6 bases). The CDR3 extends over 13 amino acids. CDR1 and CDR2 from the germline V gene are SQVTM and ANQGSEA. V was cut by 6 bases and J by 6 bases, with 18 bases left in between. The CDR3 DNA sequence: TGCAGCGTCTGGGACTTCTCGAAACTCGAGCAGTACTTC. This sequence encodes CSVWDFSKLEQYF.